This T cell receptor (beta chain) was obtained from a study of OX40 agonist ivuxolimab in advanced cancers. Study details: Intravenous ivuxolimab was administered to patients every 2 weeks at 0.01 to 10 mg/kg.

Produced via immunoSEQ multiplex PCR; TCRdb's table is partial and in-frame only. Of about 60,000 clones listed, 86% are singletons. Germline V gene data show CDR1 as SGHRS and CDR2 as YFSETQ. The V end lost 0 bases, the J end lost 8 bases, and 12 bases lay between the germline ends. This CDR3 has 14 residues. Sequences were derived from CD4+ or CD8+ T cells sorted from blood, sampled in a trial of the OX40 agonist ivuxolimab. The source of this sequence is an adult with an advanced solid tumor such as melanoma, head and neck, liver or kidney cancer. V and J are TRBV5-1 and TRBJ2-1; D is tentatively TRBD1 or TRBD2 (5 bases each). CDR3 bases: TGCGCCAGCAGCTTGGGAGGGGATCTCGATGAGCAGTTCTTC. It specifies CASSLGGDLDEQFF.